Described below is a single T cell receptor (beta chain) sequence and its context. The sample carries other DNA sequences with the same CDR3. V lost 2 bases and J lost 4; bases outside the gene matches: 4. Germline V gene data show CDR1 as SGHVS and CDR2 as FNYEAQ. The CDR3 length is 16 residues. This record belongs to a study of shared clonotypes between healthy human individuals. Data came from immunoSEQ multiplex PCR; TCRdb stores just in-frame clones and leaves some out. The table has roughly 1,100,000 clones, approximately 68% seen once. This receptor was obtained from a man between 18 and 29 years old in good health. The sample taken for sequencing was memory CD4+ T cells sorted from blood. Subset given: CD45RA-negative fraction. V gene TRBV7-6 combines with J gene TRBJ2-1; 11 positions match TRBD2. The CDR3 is CASSLSGTSGYNEQFF. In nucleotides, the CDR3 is TGTGCCAGCAGCTTATCCGGGACTAGCGGTTACAATGAGCAGTTCTTC.